These T cell receptor beta chains were read from a single sample in a study of T-cell reconstitution after alpha-beta-depleted transplantation in children. TCRdb called the PCR reads again in MiXCR, with one record for every CDR3 protein. The sample consists of around 700,000 distinct CDR3 sequences, about an eighth of them appearing once. Sequences were derived from PBMCs, sampled before TCRalphabeta/CD19-depleted stem cell transplant. These receptor sequences come from a girl between 2 and 10 years old with congenital amegakaryocytic thrombocytopenia, due to receive a stem cell transplant. The conserved cysteine and the conserved F or W are not part of the CDR3 here. Each record gives: V gene, CDR3 length, CDR3 protein.

TRBV11-3 | 15 | ASSPRRASGSADTQY
TRBV5-1 | 15 | ASSVGHGGVGYNEQF
TRBV6-1 | 13 | ASLSDRGLFQPQH
TRBV28 | 12 | ASSIQGRGPPLH
TRBV30 | 12 | AWRRIAGGYEQF
TRBV20-1 | 10 | STHSGFNEQY
TRBV5-1 | 12 | ASSLNLPQETQY
TRBV3-1 | 12 | ASSQDLVTGPQH
TRBV12-3/TRBV12-4 | 12 | ASSLTSYNSPLH
TRBV4-1 | 13 | ASSQSSSGSYEQF
TRBV5-6 | 14 | ASSPIWDQGAETQY
TRBV25-1 | 15 | ASSETSGTSGRTIQY
TRBV27 | 11 | ASLGGSNTEAF
TRBV27 | 15 | ASRRRTSGAGVYEQY
TRBV15 | 12 | ATSRDRTGGTQY
TRBV20-1 | 13 | SARDQTSGRETQY
TRBV20-1 | 12 | SAEASGRLYEQY
TRBV5-1 | 15 | ASSVVPSLAGQETQY
TRBV20-1 | 12 | SVGLASLTDTQY
TRBV5-1 | 13 | ASSYRTGSNYGYT
TRBV3-1 | 13 | ASSPSSATTDTQY
TRBV5-1 | 14 | ASSSMDGPNANEQF
TRBV20-1 | 14 | SAKLAGGLRTDTQY
TRBV6-5 | 12 | ASSYRLVQNEQF
TRBV5-1 | 12 | ASSWGQGPTEAF
TRBV27 | 12 | ASSLGRGSNEQF
TRBV12-3/TRBV12-4 | 11 | ASSPESGNTIY
TRBV12-3/TRBV12-4 | 15 | ASSVRWTGQGTGELF
TRBV20-1 | 14 | SARGRAPSSYNEQF
TRBV20-1 | 12 | SASSTQGTDTQY
TRBV12-3/TRBV12-4 | 12 | ASSVRGNSYEQY
TRBV10-3 | 13 | AISSRDRATGELF
TRBV25-1 | 12 | ASREQGGFYEQY
TRBV20-1 | 11 | SGQTYSNQPQH
TRBV7-9 | 12 | ASSEGATNEKLF
TRBV20-1 | 13 | SARQGLYSNQPQH
TRBV12-3/TRBV12-4 | 12 | ASSLGTASYGYT
TRBV15 | 13 | ATSRANKGEETQY
TRBV10-3 | 12 | AIRKGLLAETQY
TRBV20-1 | 11 | SAYVGGLYGYT
TRBV5-5 | 13 | ASSPRQGAPYEQY
TRBV20-1 | 12 | SASVTGTKNIQY
TRBV18 | 13 | ASSPPGGSADTQY
TRBV5-5 | 13 | ASSPILGGNTEAF
TRBV20-1 | 12 | SVGQGMNTGELF
TRBV7-9 | 13 | ASSISTGRGNEQF